This is a list of T cell receptor beta chains from one sample in a study of cytomegalovirus exposure and HLA in healthy donors. TCRdb's copy holds only in-frame clones and misses some; the assay was immunoSEQ multiplex PCR. The repertoire consists of about 160,000 clones, with 75% to 90% occurring once and the leading ten covering nearly 2%. The sequenced material came from PBMCs. Receptors originate from a woman in her late teens or twenties in good health and CMV-seronegative. Each CDR3 is given with its conserved first and last residue. D genes are given only for firm matches. Rows give clone size only sometimes, using once, few, many, or a class for an expanded clone.

TRBV29-1	once	TRBD1	TRBJ2-1	TGCAGCGTTGATGGGACAGGGTCGTATGAGCAGTTCTTC	CSVDGTGSYEQFF
TRBV2	.	.	TRBJ2-7	TGTGCCAGCAGTGATATGGTGACTACATACTACGAGCAGTACTTC	CASSDMVTTYYEQYF
TRBV5-1	.	TRBD1	TRBJ1-2	TGCGCCAGCAGCCTAACGACCGGGACAGACTATGGCTACCCCTTC	CASSLTTGTDYGYPF
TRBV27	.	.	TRBJ2-1	TGTGCCAGCAGTCCCCGCGGGGCTAGTTCCCGCAATGAGCAGTTCTTC	CASSPRGASSRNEQFF
TRBV19	.	TRBD1	TRBJ2-7	TGTGCCAGTAGTTTAGCTCCGGACAGGCCCGCCTACGAGCAGTACTTC	CASSLAPDRPAYEQYF
TRBV19	.	.	TRBJ1-3	TGTGCCAGTAGTATCGAGACAGCCCTTGGAAACACCATATATTTT	CASSIETALGNTIYF
TRBV2	once	.	TRBJ2-7	TGTGCCAGCAGTGACAGGCCCCACGAGCAGTACTTC	CASSDRPHEQYF
TRBV6-4	.	.	TRBJ1-5	TGTGCCAGTAGGACGGTGAAGGGGGACGTTAGCAATCAGCCCCAGCATTTT	CASRTVKGDVSNQPQHF
TRBV27	.	.	TRBJ2-7	TGTGCCAGCAGTTTAGGCGGTTCCCCCTACGAGCAGTACTTC	CASSLGGSPYEQYF
TRBV19	.	.	TRBJ2-1	TGTGCCAGTAGGATAGCGGTAAGCTCCTACAATGAGCAGTTCTTC	CASRIAVSSYNEQFF
TRBV30	.	TRBD1	TRBJ1-1	TGTGCCTGGAGTCCCAAGACAGGGAGAACGTCTGAAGCTTTCTTT	CAWSPKTGRTSEAFF
TRBV5-1	.	TRBD2	TRBJ2-3	TGCGCCAGCAGCTTGGGGGAACTAGCGGGGGGGCTGACAGATACGCAGTATTTT	CASSLGELAGGLTDTQYF
TRBV9	.	TRBD2	TRBJ2-5	TGTGCCAGCAGCGTGGCTAGCGGGGCGGGAGAGACCCAGTACTTC	CASSVASGAGETQYF
TRBV4-2	.	TRBD2	TRBJ2-3	TGTGCCAGCAGCCAAGATTCGATCCTAGCGGACCTCACAGATACGCAGTATTTT	CASSQDSILADLTDTQYF
TRBV29-1	few	.	TRBJ1-1	TGCAGCGTTGGGGCAGGCGAGAATGAAGCTTTCTTT	CSVGAGENEAFF